This TCR beta chain was observed in a study of Graves' ophthalmopathy and Graves' hyperthyroidism. The study's findings and limits: Blood also harbored most expanded thyroid clonotypes above 0.001 frequency.

This clonotype was counted many times. The target antigen is unknown. The TCR beta CDR3 regions underwent amplification from RNA transcripts. Second-round multiplex PCR came after a first-round RT-PCR that employed HTBI primers. One entry per CDR3 protein, called by TCRdb with MiXCR from the multiplex PCR reads. The top ten hold less than 6% of the sample, which has about 170,000 distinct CDR3 sequences, 30% to 45% seen once. The ends lost 4 bases at V and 0 bases at J; junction bases unmatched: 2. Germline CDR1 and CDR2: LGHNA and YNFKEQ. This CDR3 contains 14 residues. Uncontrolled infections, pregnancy, lactation or other autoimmune diseases led to patient exclusion.

The sequencing sample was made of peripheral blood. This TCR came from a woman in her thirties or forties with Graves' ophthalmopathy. This chain joins TRBV4-2 and TRBJ2-7, with 8 bases identical to TRBD1. The CDR3 DNA reads as TGTGCCAGCAGCCCGGGACAGGCCTCCTACGAGCAGTACTTC. Translating it yields CASSPGQASYEQYF.